The 17 T cell receptor beta chains given below trace back to one sample, sequenced in a study of T-cell memory formation after mild COVID-19. Each CDR3 protein is one row after TCRdb ran MiXCR on the 5' RACE reads. Of roughly 510,000 distinct CDR3 sequences listed, 15% to 20% are singletons. The sample was PBMCs or a T cell subset sorted from them (not recorded which). The receptors here all came from an adult woman who had mild COVID-19 (a few samples of this study predate the infection). Cell type and time point are not known.

The chain couples TRBV7-9 to TRBJ1-2; D possibly corresponds to TRBD1 (6 bases). The germline V and J ends were trimmed by 5 bases and 2 bases, with 15 bases remaining between them. CDR1 is SEHNR, CDR2 FQNEAQ, per germline (reference sequence). The length of the CDR3 is 15 residues. CDR3 coding DNA: TGTGCCAGCAGCAAACCAGGGGCAGGAAACTATGGCTACACCTTC. The encoded protein is CASSKPGAGNYGYTF.

The chain carries TRBV24-1 and TRBJ2-3; D possibly uses TRBD1 or TRBD2 (6 bases each). V was cut by 6 bases and J by 7 bases, with 22 bases left in between. The germline gives CDR1 KGHDR, CDR2 SFDVKD. CDR3 length: 16 residues. The CDR3 DNA sequence: TGTGCCACCAGTCCGGGGGTAGGAGGGGGGCATTATACGCAGTATTTT. Translated: CATSPGVGGGHYTQYF.

J is TRBJ1-2 and V is TRBV7-2; a possible D gene is TRBD1 (6 bases). The V gene's germline CDR1 is SGHTA and CDR2 FQGNSA. Trimming cost V 3 bases and J 5 bases, with 10 bases left between them. The CDR3 covers 13 residues. The CDR3 nucleotides read TGTGCCAGCAGCTTGGGACACGATTATGGCTACACCTTC. Its translation: CASSLGHDYGYTF.

This clonotype was detected only a few times. The gene calls are TRBV18 and TRBJ1-1, with D possibly matching TRBD1 (6 bases). Trimming removed 4 bases from V and 7 bases from J, with 10 bases in between. The CDR3 runs 12 residues. Germline values: CDR1 KGHSH, CDR2 LQKENI. The CDR3 loop reads CASSLGQREAFF. CDR3 DNA: TGTGCCAGCTCACTCGGACAGCGTGAAGCTTTCTTT.

In its sample, this clonotype was seen many times. The rearrangement joins TRBV7-9 to TRBJ2-7; 11 bases fit TRBD2. The CDR3 has 15 residues. Germline trimming cut 4 bases from V and 6 bases from J; bases unmatched to any gene: 8. Germline V gene lookup returns CDR1 SEHNR and CDR2 FQNEAQ (reference sequence). CDR3 nucleotide sequence: TGTGCCAGCAGCTCCATAGCGGGAGGGCCCGTCGAGCAGTACTTC. It specifies CASSSIAGGPVEQYF. The full variable domain, with the rest looked up from reference TRBV7-9 and TRBJ2-7, is DTGVSQNPRHKITKRGQNVTFRCDPISEHNRLYWYRQTLGQGPEFLTYFQNEAQLEKSRLLSDRFSAERPKGSFSTLEIQRTEQGDSAMYLCASSSIAGGPVEQYFGPGTRLTVT.

The J gene is TRBJ1-1, the V gene TRBV7-9, with D perhaps matching TRBD1 (6 bases). The CDR3 has 15 amino acids. Germline-derived CDR1 and CDR2 are SEHNR and FQNEAQ (reference sequence). V was trimmed by 1 base and J by 4 bases, leaving 13 bases between them. As DNA, the CDR3 is TGTGCCAGCAGCTTAGTACAGGGAGGAAGCACTGAAGCTTTCTTT. This gives the protein CASSLVQGGSTEAFF. The variable domain in full, completed from reference TRBV7-9 and TRBJ1-1, reads DTGVSQNPRHKITKRGQNVTFRCDPISEHNRLYWYRQTLGQGPEFLTYFQNEAQLEKSRLLSDRFSAERPKGSFSTLEIQRTEQGDSAMYLCASSLVQGGSTEAFFGQGTRLTVV.

The CDR3 reads CASSLGQGLIANTGELFF. The CDR3 DNA sequence: TGCGCCAGCAGCCTGGGACAGGGCCTTATCGCGAACACCGGGGAGCTGTTTTTT. The genes are TRBV5-1 and TRBJ2-2; TRBD1 matches 9 bases. CDR1 is SGHRS, CDR2 YFSETQ, per germline. CDR3 length: 18 residues. The V and J ends lost 4 bases and 0 bases, in that order; junction bases with no gene match: 10. The variable domain in full, completed from reference TRBV5-1 and TRBJ2-2, reads KAGVTQTPRYLIKTRGQQVTLSCSPISGHRSVSWYQQTPGQGLQFLFEYFSETQRNKGNFPGRFSGRQFSNSRSEMNVSTLELGDSALYLCASSLGQGLIANTGELFFGEGSRLTVL.

This chain joins TRBV2 and TRBJ2-5; 7 nucleotides align to TRBD1. This CDR3 is built from 15 residues. CDR1 and CDR2 (germline): SNHLY, FYNNEI. After removal of 5 bases from V and 3 bases from J, the junction contained 9 bases not matched to a gene. For the CDR3, the DNA is TGTGCCAGCAGTCTAACAAGAGGGGGCAAAGAGACCCAGTACTTC. Translation gives CASSLTRGGKETQYF.

This clonotype came up a few times. The chain couples TRBV27 to TRBJ2-7, with D maybe TRBD2 (5 bases). Trimming stripped 2 bases from V and 3 bases from J, with 11 bases between. CDR1 MNHEY and CDR2 SMNVEV come from the germline V gene (reference sequence). CDR3 size: 14 residues. CDR3 sequence (DNA): TGTGCCAGCAGTTTAAGTGCCCGGGGCTACGAGCAGTACTTC. Its protein is CASSLSARGYEQYF.

The chain combines TRBV7-2 with TRBJ2-2; D gene unclear. Germline V lookup: CDR1 SGHTA, CDR2 FQGNSA. The CDR3 is 15 residues long. Trimming removed 5 bases from V and 6 bases from J, with 16 bases in between. The CDR3 bases are TGTGCCAGCAGCCCCTGGGGTGGCATTCCCGGGGAGCTGTTTTTT. The encoded protein is CASSPWGGIPGELFF. The full variable domain, completed using reference TRBV7-2 and TRBJ2-2, is GAGVSQSPSNKVTEKGKDVELRCDPISGHTALYWYRQSLGQGLEFLIYFQGNSAPDKSGLPSDRFSAERTGGSVSTLTIQRTQQEDSAVYLCASSPWGGIPGELFFGEGSRLTVL.

V gene TRBV24-1 combines with J gene TRBJ1-2; 7 bases fit TRBD1. V trimming: 3 bases; J trimming: 8 bases; junction bases outside the gene matches: 8. This CDR3 has 14 residues. Looked up from germline, CDR1 is KGHDR and CDR2 is SFDVKD. CDR3 protein: CATSDRDRAKGYTF. CDR3 bases: TGTGCCACCAGTGATAGAGACAGGGCTAAAGGCTACACCTTC.

This clonotype was seen a few times. V and J are TRBV12-3 or TRBV12-4 and TRBJ2-7; 13 bases fit TRBD2. There are 16 residues in the CDR3. V dropped 6 bases and J dropped 1; count of bases not matched to a gene: 6. CDR3 loop: CASRPGLAGLSYEQYF. DNA of the CDR3: TGTGCCAGCAGACCGGGACTAGCGGGACTGTCCTACGAGCAGTACTTC.

This clonotype was found a few times. The chain recombines TRBV24-1 with TRBJ1-2, with TRBD1 as a possible D gene (5 bases). CDR3 size: 14 residues. Between the trimmed V and J ends, which lost 5 bases and 6 bases, there was a span of 15 bases. Per the germline V gene, CDR1 is KGHDR and CDR2 is SFDVKD. The CDR3 nucleotides read TGTGCCACCAGTGGGCGGACACTGAGGGATGGCTACACCTTC. Its protein is CATSGRTLRDGYTF.

This clonotype was detected many times. The genes are TRBV29-1 and TRBJ2-1, with D possibly being TRBD1 (6 bases). Germline V gene data show CDR1 as SQVTM and CDR2 as ANQGSEA. The CDR3 is 10 residues long. V gave up 6 bases and J gave up 10 bases, with 10 bases separating them. CDR3: CSVADREQFF. The CDR3 DNA follows: TGCAGCGTAGCAGACAGGGAGCAGTTCTTC.

This clonotype was detected ten times or more. The chain joins TRBV2 to TRBJ2-1; D not resolved. Germline CDR1 reads SNHLY; CDR2 reads FYNNEI. This CDR3 has 11 amino acids. Deletions cut 6 bases from V and 8 bases from J, with 8 bases between. The CDR3 DNA sequence: TGTGCCAGCAGGGGGTTCTATGAGCAGTTCTTC. It specifies CASRGFYEQFF.

This clonotype has more than one count but fewer than ten. The rearrangement links TRBV2 to TRBJ1-4, with D uncertain. Germline loops: CDR1 SNHLY, CDR2 FYNNEI. The V gene lost 6 bases and the J gene lost 0 bases, with 11 bases spanning the gap. The CDR3 covers 15 residues. The CDR3 protein is CASREKTATNEKLFF. In DNA, the CDR3 is TGTGCCAGCAGGGAGAAGACTGCAACTAATGAAAAACTGTTTTTT. The whole variable domain, filled in from reference TRBV2 and TRBJ1-4, reads EPEVTQTPSHQVTQMGQEVILRCVPISNHLYFYWYRQILGQKVEFLVSFYNNEISEKSEIFDDQFSVERPDGSNFTLKIRSTKLEDSAMYFCASREKTATNEKLFFGSGTQLSVL.

The table lists this clonotype with a few counts. This chain links TRBV19 with TRBJ2-5; 11 nucleotides match TRBD2. V was pared by 6 bases and J by 4 bases, with 1 base of the junction left unmatched. CDR1 is LNHDA, CDR2 SQIVND, per germline (reference sequence). This CDR3 is built from 13 residues. The chain's CDR3 is CASRTSGTETQYF. The CDR3, as DNA: TGTGCCAGTAGGACTAGCGGGACAGAGACCCAGTACTTC.